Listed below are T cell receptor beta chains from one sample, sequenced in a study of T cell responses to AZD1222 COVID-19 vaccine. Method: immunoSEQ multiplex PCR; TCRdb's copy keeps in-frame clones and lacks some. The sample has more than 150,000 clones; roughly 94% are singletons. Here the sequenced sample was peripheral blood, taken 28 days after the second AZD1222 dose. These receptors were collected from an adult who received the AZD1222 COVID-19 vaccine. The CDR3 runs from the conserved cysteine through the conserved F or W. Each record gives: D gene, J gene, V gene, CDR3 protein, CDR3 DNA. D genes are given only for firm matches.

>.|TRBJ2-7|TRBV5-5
CASSPSGTPADEQYF
TGTGCCAGCAGCCCCTCCGGGACGCCGGCTGATGAGCAGTACTTC
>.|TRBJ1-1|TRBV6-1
CASSEVGGVTEAFF
TGTGCCAGCAGTGAAGTCGGGGGTGTGACTGAAGCTTTCTTT
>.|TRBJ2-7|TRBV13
CASSVLWVGEQYF
TGTGCCAGCAGCGTACTTTGGGTGGGGGAGCAGTACTTC
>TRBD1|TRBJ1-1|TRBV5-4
CASSRTGGLTEAFF
TGTGCCAGCAGTCGTACAGGGGGCCTCACTGAAGCTTTCTTT
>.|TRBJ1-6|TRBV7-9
CASSPIGQLKAF
TGTGCCAGCAGCCCCATAGGACAGCTCAAGGCCTTT
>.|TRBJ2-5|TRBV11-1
CASSRGYQETQYF
TGTGCCAGCAGCCGGGGGTACCAAGAGACCCAGTACTTC
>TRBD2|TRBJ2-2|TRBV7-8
CASSRNRGGVDTGELFF
TGTGCCAGCAGCCGAAACCGGGGGGGCGTCGACACCGGGGAGCTGTTTTTT
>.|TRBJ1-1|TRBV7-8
CASSLANSGLGNTEAFF
TGTGCCAGCAGCTTAGCGAATTCGGGGTTAGGGAACACTGAAGCTTTCTTT
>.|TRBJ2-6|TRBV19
CASSWGPHDVLTF
TGTGCCAGTAGTTGGGGTCCCCACGACGTCCTGACTTTC
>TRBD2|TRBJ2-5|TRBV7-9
CASSLSSGLVQETQYF
TGTGCCAGCAGCTTAAGTTCCGGACTAGTACAAGAGACCCAGTACTTC